Below are 12 T cell receptor beta chains sequenced from a single sample in a study of shared clonotypes between healthy human individuals. This table comes from immunoSEQ multiplex PCR, and its TCRdb copy is limited to in-frame clones, with some not included. The data show roughly 76,000 clones, over 55% seen once. Sequencing input: memory CD8+ T cells sorted from blood. The subset was: CD45RO+ cells pooled with CCR7-negative TemRA cells. The receptors originated from a man aged 25 to 40 in good health.

There are many counts of this clone. V gene TRBV6-6 combines with J gene TRBJ1-4, with D possibly TRBD1 on 5 matching bases. The ends were cut back, 7 bases at V and 8 bases at J, with 17 bases in the middle. CDR1 MNHNY and CDR2 SVGAGI come from the germline V gene (reference sequence). This CDR3 contains 14 residues. The CDR3 sequence: CASKDGATQEKLFF. The CDR3 DNA reads TGTGCCAGCAAGGACGGGGCCACCCAAGAAAAACTGTTTTTT.

V gene TRBV6-5 combines with J gene TRBJ2-7; D might be TRBD2 (7 bases). The CDR3 runs to 14 residues. V was pared by 4 bases and J by 2 bases, with 12 bases between. The germline gives CDR1 MNHEY, CDR2 SVGAGI. The DNA of the CDR3 is TGTGCCAGCAGTTTGGGGGGGCTGACCTACGAGCAGTACTTC. Translation gives CASSLGGLTYEQYF.

This clone came up a few times. DNA of the CDR3: TGTGCCAGCAGCGCAACAGGGATGAACACTGAAGCTTTCTTT. Protein sequence: CASSATGMNTEAFF. This chain joins TRBV27 and TRBJ1-1; TRBD1 might be the D (6 bases). The CDR3 is 14 residues long. The V end lost 6 bases, the J end lost 0 bases, and 11 bases lay between the germline ends. Per the germline V gene, CDR1 is MNHEY and CDR2 is SMNVEV (reference sequence).

The V gene is TRBV5-1, the J gene TRBJ2-1; TRBD1 matches at 9 bases. Unmatched junction bases numbered 6, after V lost 5 bases and J lost 6 bases. The CDR3 has 14 residues. Per the germline V gene, CDR1 is SGHRS and CDR2 is YFSETQ. The CDR3 sequence is CASRTQGASNEQFF. The DNA for the CDR3 is TGCGCCAGCAGGACACAGGGGGCCAGCAATGAGCAGTTCTTC. Full variable domain (outside the CDR3, taken from reference TRBV5-1 and TRBJ2-1): KAGVTQTPRYLIKTRGQQVTLSCSPISGHRSVSWYQQTPGQGLQFLFEYFSETQRNKGNFPGRFSGRQFSNSRSEMNVSTLELGDSALYLCASRTQGASNEQFFGPGTRLTVL.

The chain recombines TRBV9 with TRBJ2-2; D may correspond to TRBD1 or TRBD2 (5 bases each). CDR1 and CDR2 (germline): SGDLS, YYNGEE. The CDR3 has 13 amino acids. V was cut by 3 bases and J by 5 bases, with 8 bases left in between. CDR3 sequence (DNA): TGTGCCAGCAGCGCGTGGGGGACCGGGGAGCTGTTTTTT. Its translation is CASSAWGTGELFF. Looking up the rest from reference TRBV9 and TRBJ2-2 gives the full variable domain: DSGVTQTPKHLITATGQRVTLRCSPRSGDLSVYWYQQSLDQGLQFLIQYYNGEERAKGNILERFSAQQFPDLHSELNLSSLELGDSALYFCASSAWGTGELFFGEGSRLTVL.

V gene TRBV7-9 combines with J gene TRBJ2-3; D unresolved. Germline V gene sequence: CDR1 SEHNR, CDR2 FQNEAQ (reference sequence). The CDR3 runs 12 residues. Deletions cut 5 bases from V and 4 bases from J, with 7 bases between. For the CDR3, the DNA is TGTGCCAGCAGCCCACTTTCAGATACGCAGTATTTT. Encoded protein: CASSPLSDTQYF.

V usage is TRBV6-1 and J usage is TRBJ2-1, with 11 positions matching TRBD2. The CDR3 length is 15 residues. After removal of 4 bases from V and 8 bases from J, the junction contained 7 bases not matched to a gene. Germline V gene sequence: CDR1 MNHNS, CDR2 SASEGT. CDR3 nucleotide sequence: TGTGCCAGCAGTGCTACTAGCGGGAGTATGGATGAGCAGTTCTTC. Translating gives CASSATSGSMDEQFF.

The chain employs TRBV4-3 and TRBJ2-1, with a possible D match to TRBD1 (5 bases). Trimming cost V 0 bases and J 4 bases, with 13 bases left between them. In germline, CDR1 is LGHNA, CDR2 YSLEER. The CDR3 has 16 amino acids. The CDR3 spells CASSQDQVAGYNEQFF. As DNA, the CDR3 is TGCGCCAGCAGCCAAGATCAAGTGGCAGGGTACAATGAGCAGTTCTTC.

This clone was seen only a few times. The chain uses TRBV4-1 and TRBJ2-7; 7 bases align to TRBD2. Germline V gives CDR1 MGHRA, CDR2 YSYEKL. The CDR3 is 15 residues long. V was clipped by 1 base and J by 6 bases; unmatched bases: 9. CDR3 loop: CASSQVGTTQREQYF. CDR3 DNA sequence: TGCGCCAGCAGCCAAGTTGGGACTACCCAACGCGAGCAGTACTTC.

This clone has only a few counts. The chain is built from TRBV27 and TRBJ2-3; 12 nucleotides match TRBD2. The trim removed 3 bases at V and 6 bases at J, leaving 16 bases unmatched. Germline V gene sequence: CDR1 MNHEY, CDR2 SMNVEV (reference sequence). The CDR3 totals 19 residues. The CDR3 region has the DNA TGTGCCAGCAGTTTCCGGATTCCGGGACTAGCGGGTAGTCTGGATACGCAGTATTTT. This gives the protein CASSFRIPGLAGSLDTQYF.

The chain is built from TRBV10-2 and TRBJ2-3, with a weak D call TRBD1 (5 bases). With 6 bases removed from V and 0 bases from J, the gap between germline ends came to 13 bases. The CDR3 is 15 amino acids. Germline V lookup: CDR1 WSHSY, CDR2 SAAADI. This chain's CDR3 is CASRQVAGSTDTQYF. CDR3 bases: TGCGCCAGCAGACAGGTCGCAGGGAGCACAGATACGCAGTATTTT.

The chain carries TRBV4-2 and TRBJ2-7, with 7 bases lining up with TRBD2. Looked up from germline, CDR1 is LGHNA and CDR2 is YNFKEQ. The length of the CDR3 is 14 residues. J gave up 5 bases and V 3 bases, and 7 bases lay outside the gene matches. In DNA form, the CDR3 reads TGTGCCAGCAGCCAGTCGGGAGGCCTGAACGAGCAGTACTTC. It is translated as CASSQSGGLNEQYF.